The rows below give T cell receptor beta chains drawn from one sample of a study of STAT5B mutations in CD4+ large granular lymphocyte leukemia. Sequencing used immunoSEQ multiplex PCR; TCRdb keeps in-frame clones, though not all of them. This sample has about 30,000 clones, with about 78% found just once. Input material: CD4+ T cells from blood buffy coats. Receptors were obtained from a human donor in good health. CDR3s include the opening cysteine and the closing phenylalanine or tryptophan. The D gene is left open where the match is weak. A clone size is listed for some rows: how often the clone was seen (once, few, many), or a class if it is expanded.

v_call	d_call	j_call	cdr3_length	clone_size	cdr3_nt	cdr3_aa
TRBV5-8	TRBD1	TRBJ1-4	15	-	TGTGCCAGCAGCGGGACAGGCGGGATCGGTGAAAAACTGTTTTTT	CASSGTGGIGEKLFF
TRBV18	-	TRBJ2-1	18	-	TGTGCCAGCTCACCACCAGGGACCAACTCCATCTCCTACAATGAGCAGTTCTTC	CASSPPGTNSISYNEQFF
TRBV18	-	TRBJ1-5	13	-	TGTGCCAGCTCACCACAGGGTGGGCAGCCCCAGCATTTT	CASSPQGGQPQHF
TRBV5-6	-	TRBJ1-6	16	-	TGTGCCAGCAGCTTGGGGGGACTTCTTCGGGGTTCACCCCTCCACTTT	CASSLGGLLRGSPLHF
TRBV19	-	TRBJ2-3	15	-	TGTGCCAGTAACGGTGGGGACTCCCGGGGTGGTACGCAGTATTTT	CASNGGDSRGGTQYF
TRBV30	-	TRBJ2-7	12	-	TGTGCCTGGAGTAGCGGCTCCTACGAGCAGTACTTC	CAWSSGSYEQYF
TRBV19	-	TRBJ2-2	13	once	TGTGCCAGTACGAGTGGGTACACCGGGGAGCTGTTTTTT	CASTSGYTGELFF
TRBV6-1	-	TRBJ2-3	19	once	TGTGCCAGCAGTGCGAAGGTCTCTTGGGCAGCCCCTAGCACAGATACGCAGTATTTT	CASSAKVSWAAPSTDTQYF
TRBV10-3	TRBD1	TRBJ2-3	15	-	TGTGCCATCAGTGTTGAGGACAGGGGCTTTGGTACGCAGTATTTT	CAISVEDRGFGTQYF
TRBV6-1	-	TRBJ2-5	18	-	TGTGCCAGCAGTGAAAGAAGGGCCCAGCGGTCGAGGGCAGAGACCCAGTACTTC	CASSERRAQRSRAETQYF
TRBV10-3	TRBD2	TRBJ2-7	19	-	TGTGCCATCAGTGAGTTAGGGCTGTTCGGGCGGGAGGGCGCCTACGAGCAGTACTTC	CAISELGLFGREGAYEQYF
TRBV11-2	-	TRBJ1-1	12	few	TGTGCCAGCAGCTTTTTGGACACTGAAGCTTTCTTT	CASSFLDTEAFF
TRBV7-9	TRBD1	TRBJ2-1	13	-	TGTGCCAGCGGACAGGGGGCTGTCAATGAGCAGTTCTTC	CASGQGAVNEQFF
TRBV7-2	-	TRBJ2-1	17	-	TGTGCCAGCAGCCGCCGGGCGGGTCCGCCGCGCTACAATGAGCAGTTCTTC	CASSRRAGPPRYNEQFF
TRBV4-1	-	TRBJ2-3	14	-	TGCGCCAGCAGCCAAGGGGGGTGGTTGGATACGCAGTATTTT	CASSQGGWLDTQYF
TRBV5-1	TRBD1	TRBJ2-7	15	once	TGCGCCAGCAGCCTGACCGGGACAGGGGCCTACGAGCAGTACTTC	CASSLTGTGAYEQYF
TRBV9	-	TRBJ1-5	14	-	TGTGCCAGCAGCGCCGACATCAGCAATCAGCCCCAGCATTTT	CASSADISNQPQHF